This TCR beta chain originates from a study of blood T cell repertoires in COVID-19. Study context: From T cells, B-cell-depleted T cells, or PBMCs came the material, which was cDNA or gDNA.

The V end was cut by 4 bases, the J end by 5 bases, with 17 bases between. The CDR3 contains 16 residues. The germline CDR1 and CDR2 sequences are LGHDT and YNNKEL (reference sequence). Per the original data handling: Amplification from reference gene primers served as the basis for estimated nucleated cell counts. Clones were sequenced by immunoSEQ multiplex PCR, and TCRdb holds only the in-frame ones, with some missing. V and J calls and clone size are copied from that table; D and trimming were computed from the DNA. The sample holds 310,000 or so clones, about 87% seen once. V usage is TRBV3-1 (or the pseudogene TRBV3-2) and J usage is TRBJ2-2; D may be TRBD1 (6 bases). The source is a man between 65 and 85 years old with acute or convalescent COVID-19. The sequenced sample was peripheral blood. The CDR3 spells CASSRNIHTGTGELFF. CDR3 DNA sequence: TGTGCCAGCAGCCGGAACATACACACAGGGACCGGGGAGCTGTTTTTT.